These 2 T cell receptor beta chains share one sample of origin, sequenced in a study of read filtering for tumor transcriptome and immune sequencing. From about 400 ng of RNA, a library with molecular barcoded alpha/delta and beta/gamma adaptors was made. TCRdb called the reads again in MiXCR, with one record for every CDR3 protein. This table holds about 48,000 distinct CDR3 sequences, around 19% found once. Sequencing input: a population of CD138-negative cells sorted from bone marrow. These receptors originate from a donor aged 40 or older with multiple myeloma.

This clonotype was picked up a small number of times. Given a much more abundant clone one base away, this may be a read error. The J gene is TRBJ1-4, the V gene TRBV29-1, with 7 positions matching TRBD1. Germline values: CDR1 SQVTM, CDR2 ANQGSEA. This CDR3 is built from 14 residues. The CDR3 region has the DNA TGCAGCGTTTCGACCCGGAGGGGGCCTGAAGAACTGTTTTTT. Its protein product is CSVSTRRGPEELFF. The whole variable domain, filled in from reference TRBV29-1 and TRBJ1-4, reads SAVISQKPSRDICQRGTSLTIQCQVDSQVTMMFWYRQQPGQSLTLIATANQGSEATYESGFVIDKFPISRPNLTFSTLTVSNMSPEDSSIYLCSVSTRRGPEELFFGSGTQLSVL.

This clonotype was counted at least ten times. The V call is TRBV20-1, the J call TRBJ2-1; 12 bases are shared with TRBD2. CDR1 is DFQATT and CDR2 is SNEGSKA in the germline V gene (reference sequence). This CDR3 is built from 16 residues. The V and J ends lost 1 base and 9 bases, in that order; junction bases with no gene match: 10. The chain's CDR3 is CSARASGTSGLGEQFF. CDR3 nucleotide sequence: TGCAGTGCTAGAGCTTCCGGGACTAGCGGGTTGGGTGAGCAGTTCTTC.